This TCR beta chain was profiled in a study of CD8 T cells in Susac syndrome. Random hexamers served to reverse transcribe roughly 0.45 to 1 ug RNA. TCR beta CDR3 was amplified by immunoSEQ covering 54 Vbeta and 13 Jbeta. TCRdb re-called the immunoSEQ multiplex PCR reads through MiXCR, storing one row per CDR3 protein. Of approximately 100,000 distinct CDR3 sequences in the sample, around 92% were seen once. Negative isolation was used for CD8+ and CD4+ T cells, and FACS enrichment was applied to TEMRA cells. CDR3 size: 16 residues. V lost 2 bases and J 8 bases, leaving 19 bases between the germline ends. Germline CDR1 is SGHDN and CDR2 is FVKESK.

The clonotype comes from a human donor in good health. The chain carries TRBV14 and TRBJ2-1; tentative D call: TRBD2 (6 bases). Specimen: CD8+ T cells from PBMCs. The CDR3 protein is CASSQRLPSVGDEQFF. CDR3 nucleotides: TGTGCCAGCAGCCAAAGATTGCCTAGCGTGGGCGATGAGCAGTTCTTC.